These T cell receptor beta chains were read from a single sample in a study of brain T cells in children with intractable seizures. Some clones are missing from TCRdb's copy, which holds only in-frame ones; the method was immunoSEQ multiplex PCR. In the table there are 300,000 to 400,000 clones, 93% of which are singletons. Sequenced material: peripheral blood, taken 5 to 6 months after surgery. These TCRs come from a boy younger than two with tuberous sclerosis and intractable seizures. Both conserved end residues are part of each CDR3. The D gene is left open where the match is weak. Expanded clones are given a class, and other clones once, few, many or no size at all.

clone_size	v_call	d_call	j_call	cdr3_nt	cdr3_aa
-	TRBV5-6	-	TRBJ1-2	TGTGCCAGCAGCCCCTGGACAGCTAACTATGGCTACACCTTC	CASSPWTANYGYTF
once	TRBV13	TRBD2	TRBJ2-5	TGTGCCAGCAGCCCCGCGACTAGCGAGGAGACCCAGTACTTC	CASSPATSEETQYF
-	TRBV7-9	TRBD1	TRBJ1-4	TGTGCCAGCAGCTTAAGGGGGCGTAATGAAAAACTGTTTTTT	CASSLRGRNEKLFF
-	TRBV24-1	TRBD1	TRBJ2-1	TGTGCCACCAGTGACCCCAGACTTGGACAGGGATACAATGAGCAGTTCTTC	CATSDPRLGQGYNEQFF
-	TRBV7-9	-	TRBJ1-1	TGTGCCAGCAGTTACATAGGGGCGGGGAACACTGAAGCTTTCTTT	CASSYIGAGNTEAFF
-	TRBV14	-	TRBJ1-1	TGTGCCTCCCGGTGGGGCCTGAACACTGAAGCTTTCTTT	CASRWGLNTEAFF
-	TRBV2	-	TRBJ2-2	TGTGCCAGCAGTGATGGCCCATCGGGAACCGGGGAGCTGTTTTTT	CASSDGPSGTGELFF
-	TRBV21-1	-	TRBJ2-2	TGTGCCAGCAGCAAACGGGAGAACACCGGGGAGCTGTTTTTT	CASSKRENTGELFF
-	TRBV14	-	TRBJ2-6	TGTGCCAGCAGCCCATTTGGGACACACTGGCGGCGCTCTGGGGCCAACGTCCTGACTTTC	CASSPFGTHWRRSGANVLTF
-	TRBV2	TRBD1	TRBJ2-1	TGTGCCAGCAGGGGGGACAGGGACCGCTACAATGAGCAGTTCTTC	CASRGDRDRYNEQFF
-	TRBV4-1	TRBD1	TRBJ1-6	TGCGCCAGCAGCCAAGATCCTCCGGGACAGAGAAATTCACCCCTCCACTTT	CASSQDPPGQRNSPLHF
-	TRBV29-1	-	TRBJ1-1	TGCAGCGCTGAGCCAGGCAGGAACACTGAAGCTTTCTTT	CSAEPGRNTEAFF
-	TRBV19	-	TRBJ1-2	TGTGCCAGTGGGGGAAACTATGGCTACACCTTC	CASGGNYGYTF
once	TRBV9	TRBD2	TRBJ2-3	TGTGCCAGCAGCGTAGCGGTGGCGGGAGGGGAAGATACGCAGTATTTT	CASSVAVAGGEDTQYF